Shown below are 16 T cell receptor beta chains from a single sample sequenced in a study of cytomegalovirus exposure and HLA in healthy donors. Vbeta (60) and Jbeta (13) primers were used in the PCR. Data came from immunoSEQ multiplex PCR; TCRdb stores just in-frame clones and leaves some out. The sample consists of approximately 150,000 clones, approximately 80% of them appearing once. Sample: PBMCs. Source of these receptors: a young man in good health and CMV-seropositive.

The chain couples TRBV7-9 to TRBJ1-2; D is unresolved. Trimming cost V 0 bases and J 3 bases, with 5 bases left between them. Germline CDR1 SEHNR, CDR2 FQNEAQ (reference sequence). The CDR3 contains 13 residues. The CDR3 loop is CASSLAADYGYTF. In DNA, the CDR3 is TGTGCCAGCAGCTTAGCGGCAGACTATGGCTACACCTTC.

The gene calls are TRBV28 and TRBJ2-3; 7 bases map to TRBD1. Germline CDR1 and CDR2: MDHEN and SYDVKM. This CDR3 region has 15 residues. V trimming: 5 bases; J trimming: 4 bases; junction bases outside the gene matches: 9. CDR3 sequence (DNA): TGTGCCAGCAGTGAACAGGGGTCTCCCCCAGATACGCAGTATTTT. Translation: CASSEQGSPPDTQYF.

The chain joins TRBV6-7 to TRBJ1-5, with D hard to call. TRBV6-7 is identified as an open reading frame with a role that is uncertain. The CDR3 spans 14 residues. Trimming removed 6 bases at V and 3 bases at J, with 12 bases between. The CDR3 reads CASSRDGVNQPQHF. The DNA of the CDR3 is TGTGCCAGCAGCCGGGATGGGGTCAATCAGCCCCAGCATTTT.

This clone has a handful of counts. The rearrangement links TRBV6-5 to TRBJ2-5; 8 bases agree with TRBD2. Germline V gives CDR1 MNHEY, CDR2 SVGAGI. The CDR3 runs to 13 residues. J lost 7 bases, V lost 6 bases, and 7 bases had no gene match. For the CDR3, the DNA is TGTGCCAGCAGCTCCGGGGGGGTCGGGACCCAGTACTTC. Translated, it gives CASSSGGVGTQYF.

The rearrangement links TRBV4-1 to TRBJ2-1; TRBD2 matches at 13 bases. J gave up 10 bases and V 3 bases, and 6 bases lay outside the gene matches. The CDR3 loop spans 15 amino acids. Germline V gene data show CDR1 as MGHRA and CDR2 as YSYEKL. CDR3 sequence reads: CASSQSGLAGAEQFF. The DNA of the CDR3 is TGCGCCAGCAGCCAGTCCGGACTAGCGGGAGCCGAGCAGTTCTTC.

The rearrangement joins TRBV6-6 to TRBJ1-4, with D possibly being TRBD1 (5 bases). In germline, CDR1 is MNHNY, CDR2 SVGAGI (reference sequence). V lost 2 bases to trimming and J lost 4 bases, with 11 bases between them. This CDR3 contains 15 residues. CDR3 region: CASSYGAGINEKLFF. CDR3 DNA: TGTGCCAGCAGTTACGGGGCAGGAATTAATGAAAAACTGTTTTTT.

The chain is built from TRBV7-9 and TRBJ1-2; 8 bases fit TRBD1. CDR1 is SEHNR, CDR2 FQNEAQ, per germline (reference sequence). The CDR3 is 16 residues long. V dropped 0 bases and J dropped 1; count of bases not matched to a gene: 4. The CDR3 nucleotides read TGTGCCAGCAGCTTAGCCCGACAGGGGTTTAACTATGGCTACACCTTC. Translation: CASSLARQGFNYGYTF. Full variable domain (missing parts from reference TRBV7-9 and TRBJ1-2): DTGVSQNPRHKITKRGQNVTFRCDPISEHNRLYWYRQTLGQGPEFLTYFQNEAQLEKSRLLSDRFSAERPKGSFSTLEIQRTEQGDSAMYLCASSLARQGFNYGYTFGSGTRLTVV.

This sequence joins TRBV15 and TRBJ2-2; the match to TRBD1 covers 8 bases. CDR1 is LNHNV, CDR2 YYDKDF, per germline (reference sequence). The CDR3 runs to 15 residues. J gave up 4 bases and V 8 bases, and 9 bases lay outside the gene matches. The CDR3 protein is CATGPGTGATGELFF. The CDR3 coding sequence is TGTGCCACCGGACCCGGGACAGGAGCCACCGGGGAGCTGTTTTTT.

The chain combines TRBV5-1 with TRBJ1-1; 7 bases map to TRBD1. Germline assignment: CDR1 SGHRS and CDR2 YFSETQ. This CDR3 has 14 residues. J gave up 5 bases and V 0 bases, and 4 bases lay outside the gene matches. The CDR3 sequence is CASSLETGVTEAFF. The CDR3 DNA follows: TGCGCCAGCAGCTTGGAAACAGGGGTGACTGAAGCTTTCTTT.

The chain employs TRBV6-5 and TRBJ1-1; D may be TRBD1 (5 bases). From germline, CDR1 is MNHEY and CDR2 SVGAGI. There are 13 residues in the CDR3. Trimming shortened V by 5 bases and J by 1 base, and 8 bases separated the two germline ends. CDR3 region: CASSRQRNTEAFF. The DNA for the CDR3 is TGTGCCAGCAGTCGACAGAGGAACACTGAAGCTTTCTTT.

There are a few counts of this clone. The chain recombines TRBV5-1 with TRBJ2-1, with 9 bases aligning to TRBD2. Trimming removed 7 bases from V and 3 bases from J; junction bases left unmatched: 5. The CDR3 is 14 amino acids. Germline CDR1 reads SGHRS; CDR2 reads YFSETQ. CDR3 nucleotide sequence: TGCGCCAGCCAAAGCGGGGGGATCTACAATGAGCAGTTCTTC. Residues: CASQSGGIYNEQFF. Drawing the rest from reference TRBV5-1 and TRBJ2-1, the complete variable domain is KAGVTQTPRYLIKTRGQQVTLSCSPISGHRSVSWYQQTPGQGLQFLFEYFSETQRNKGNFPGRFSGRQFSNSRSEMNVSTLELGDSALYLCASQSGGIYNEQFFGPGTRLTVL.

The chain carries TRBV6-1 and TRBJ2-7, with TRBD2 as a possible D gene (7 bases). The V gene lost 7 bases and the J gene lost 7 bases, with 17 bases spanning the gap. CDR1 and CDR2 (germline): MNHNS, SASEGT. CDR3 length: 13 amino acids. The CDR3 here is CASKGGYTLEQYF. The CDR3 nucleotides read TGTGCCAGCAAGGGGGGGTATACCCTGGAGCAGTACTTC.

On this clone: Different DNA sequences within this sample yield the same CDR3. V is TRBV28 and J is TRBJ1-4; 7 nucleotides match TRBD1. The trim removed 4 bases at V and 0 bases at J, leaving 5 bases unmatched. The CDR3 is 16 amino acids. Germline-derived CDR1 and CDR2 are MDHEN and SYDVKM. CDR3 sequence reads: CASSSDRFATNEKLFF. CDR3 sequence (DNA): TGTGCCAGCAGTTCGGACAGGTTTGCAACTAATGAAAAACTGTTTTTT.

The chain employs TRBV19 and TRBJ1-1, with D unclear. Deletions cut 3 bases from V and 4 bases from J, with 15 bases between. This CDR3 has 15 residues. The germline V gene has CDR1 LNHDA and CDR2 SQIVND (reference sequence). The CDR3 nucleotides read TGTGCCAGTAGTATGGTCAGGATAGCGAGCACTGAAGCTTTCTTT. Translated, it gives CASSMVRIASTEAFF.

This clone was detected only a few times. The J gene is TRBJ2-7, the V gene TRBV27; D not certain. V lost 3 bases and J lost 2, with 11 bases in between. Germline loops: CDR1 MNHEY, CDR2 SMNVEV (reference sequence). This CDR3 comprises 14 residues. CDR3 nucleotide sequence: TGTGCCAGCAGTTTCGGCGGATTACCCTACGAGCAGTACTTC. This gives the protein CASSFGGLPYEQYF.

The rearrangement uses TRBV15 and TRBJ2-2; TRBD1 agrees at 11 bases. Trimming at V came to 5 bases and at J to 7 bases, leaving 6 bases not matched to a gene. The CDR3 contains 15 residues. Germline loops: CDR1 LNHNV, CDR2 YYDKDF (reference sequence). The DNA of the CDR3 is TGTGCCACCAGCGGCGGACAGGGGGCTCACGGGGAGCTGTTTTTT. It encodes CATSGGQGAHGELFF.